Listed below are T cell receptor beta chains from one sample, sequenced in a study of blood T cell repertoires in COVID-19. The repertoire was sequenced with immunoSEQ multiplex PCR; TCRdb's copy has only in-frame clones and lacks some. The profile shows tens of thousands of clones, around 91% of them singletons. Sequencing used peripheral blood. The receptors were sampled from a human donor in a cohort sampled during active COVID-19. Both conserved end residues are part of each CDR3.

v_gene: TRBV6-1; j_gene: TRBJ2-3; CDR3aa: CASSEFSGFSFDTQYF
v_gene: TRBV5-6; j_gene: TRBJ2-2; CDR3aa: CASSLGLAGGIGTGELFF
v_gene: TRBV29-1; j_gene: TRBJ2-7; CDR3aa: CSVEDRSSSYYEQYF
v_gene: TRBV2; j_gene: TRBJ2-5; CDR3aa: CASSTSQGLETQYF
v_gene: TRBV4-1; j_gene: TRBJ2-4; CDR3aa: CASSQVQGNIQYF
v_gene: TRBV3-1/TRBV3-2; j_gene: TRBJ1-1; CDR3aa: CASSRLGNTEAFF
v_gene: TRBV11-2; j_gene: TRBJ1-3; CDR3aa: CASSNFRDLRNTIYF
v_gene: TRBV15; j_gene: TRBJ2-5; CDR3aa: CATSREWSQETQYF
v_gene: TRBV2; j_gene: TRBJ2-2; CDR3aa: CASSALAGRGTGELFF
v_gene: TRBV15; j_gene: TRBJ2-1; CDR3aa: CATSRTGGDEQFF
v_gene: TRBV6-1; j_gene: TRBJ1-1; CDR3aa: CASSEIAALDTEAFF
v_gene: TRBV20-1; j_gene: TRBJ2-7; CDR3aa: CSASQDYEQYF
v_gene: TRBV7-3; j_gene: TRBJ2-1; CDR3aa: CASSPASGRVYEQFF
v_gene: TRBV28; j_gene: TRBJ2-7; CDR3aa: CASSFLGDGQGNEQYF
v_gene: TRBV11-1; j_gene: TRBJ2-1; CDR3aa: CASSATGGPTISEQFF
v_gene: TRBV11-1; j_gene: TRBJ2-3; CDR3aa: CASSPLAVFYTDTQYF
v_gene: TRBV7-3; j_gene: TRBJ2-1; CDR3aa: CASSPGVGGEQFF
v_gene: TRBV18; j_gene: TRBJ1-2; CDR3aa: CASSSKTGEHGYTF
v_gene: TRBV28; j_gene: TRBJ2-2; CDR3aa: CARASWDSPFGTGELFF
v_gene: TRBV30; j_gene: TRBJ2-1; CDR3aa: CAWSLAVNNEQFF
v_gene: TRBV9; j_gene: TRBJ2-1; CDR3aa: CASSARDITSYNEQFF
v_gene: TRBV6-1; j_gene: TRBJ2-6; CDR3aa: CASSDDSSGANVLTF
v_gene: TRBV11-2; j_gene: TRBJ2-7; CDR3aa: CASSDPGASFYEQYF
v_gene: TRBV27; j_gene: TRBJ1-5; CDR3aa: CASSFSTGGNQPQHF
v_gene: TRBV11-3; j_gene: TRBJ1-1; CDR3aa: CASSFRQNTEAFF
v_gene: TRBV21-1; j_gene: TRBJ2-7; CDR3aa: CASSRDRAYEQYF
v_gene: TRBV11-2; j_gene: TRBJ2-2; CDR3aa: CASSQQGLGTGELFF
v_gene: TRBV9; j_gene: TRBJ2-7; CDR3aa: CASSVASGSYEQYF
v_gene: TRBV7-3; j_gene: TRBJ2-5; CDR3aa: CASSRTLQETQYF
v_gene: TRBV25-1; j_gene: TRBJ1-2; CDR3aa: CASSPTGSDYGYTF
v_gene: TRBV13; j_gene: TRBJ2-7; CDR3aa: CASSLGRYEQYF
v_gene: TRBV10-3; j_gene: TRBJ1-3; CDR3aa: CATDGLSGNTIYF
v_gene: TRBV3-1/TRBV3-2; j_gene: TRBJ1-3; CDR3aa: CASSQVGGGNTIYF
v_gene: TRBV7-2; j_gene: TRBJ2-3; CDR3aa: CASSFPGTDTQYF
v_gene: TRBV7-3; j_gene: TRBJ2-2; CDR3aa: CASSSGTVANTGELFF
v_gene: TRBV29-1; j_gene: TRBJ1-1; CDR3aa: CSVVGGGLQNTEAFF
v_gene: TRBV5-1; j_gene: TRBJ1-1; CDR3aa: CASSLERGRTEAFF
v_gene: TRBV27; j_gene: TRBJ2-5; CDR3aa: CASRAGSNSETQYF
v_gene: TRBV10-3; j_gene: TRBJ2-5; CDR3aa: CAISVHEGETQYF
v_gene: TRBV6-5; j_gene: TRBJ2-5; CDR3aa: CASSYGASGSGETQYF
v_gene: TRBV3-1/TRBV3-2; j_gene: TRBJ2-1; CDR3aa: CASSQDMSIGEQFF
v_gene: TRBV4-1; j_gene: TRBJ2-1; CDR3aa: CASSQGQGNEQFF
v_gene: TRBV10-1; j_gene: TRBJ2-5; CDR3aa: CASSESGTGGQETQYF
v_gene: TRBV7-9; j_gene: TRBJ2-1; CDR3aa: CASSITTSGSIQSEQFF
v_gene: TRBV2; j_gene: TRBJ2-1; CDR3aa: CASSVGPPRGGVF
v_gene: TRBV28; j_gene: TRBJ1-2; CDR3aa: CASSRAGTGGLGNLNYGYTF
v_gene: TRBV6-5; j_gene: TRBJ1-6; CDR3aa: CASRRQAEHSPLHF
v_gene: TRBV18; j_gene: TRBJ2-2; CDR3aa: CASSPMDRNTGELFF
v_gene: TRBV27; j_gene: TRBJ1-1; CDR3aa: CASSGGQGRVMTEAFF
v_gene: TRBV5-6; j_gene: TRBJ2-1; CDR3aa: CASRLDRGEQFF
v_gene: TRBV7-9; j_gene: TRBJ2-1; CDR3aa: CASSRSGQAYNEQFF
v_gene: TRBV15; j_gene: TRBJ1-2; CDR3aa: CATSIQLQGDGYTF
v_gene: TRBV25-1; j_gene: TRBJ2-1; CDR3aa: CASRRQSSYNEQFF